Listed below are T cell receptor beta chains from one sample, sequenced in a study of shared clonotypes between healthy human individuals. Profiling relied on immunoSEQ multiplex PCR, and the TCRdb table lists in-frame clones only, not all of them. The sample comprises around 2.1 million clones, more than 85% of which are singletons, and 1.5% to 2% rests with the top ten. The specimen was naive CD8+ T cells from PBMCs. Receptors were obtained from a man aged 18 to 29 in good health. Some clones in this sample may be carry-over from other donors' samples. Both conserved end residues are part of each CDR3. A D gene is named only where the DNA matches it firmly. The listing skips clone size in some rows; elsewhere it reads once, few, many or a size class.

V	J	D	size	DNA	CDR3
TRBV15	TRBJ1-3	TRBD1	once	TGTGCCACCAGCACCCGAGCCGGGACAGAGAAAAACACCATATATTTT	CATSTRAGTEKNTIYF
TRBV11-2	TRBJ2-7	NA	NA	TGTGCCAGCAGTCTGCGACCCGCCTTCTCCGACGAGCAGTACTTC	CASSLRPAFSDEQYF
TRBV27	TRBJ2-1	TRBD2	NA	TGTGCCAGCGGAATTGGACTAGCGGGAGCCTATGAGCAGTTCTTC	CASGIGLAGAYEQFF
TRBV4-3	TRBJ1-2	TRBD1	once	TGCGCCAGCAGCCAACTCACAGGGGACCTCGCTGGCTACACCTTC	CASSQLTGDLAGYTF
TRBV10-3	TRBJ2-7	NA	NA	TGTGCCATCAGTGCTGTCAGAGACCCACGTTCGTACGAGCAGTACTTC	CAISAVRDPRSYEQYF
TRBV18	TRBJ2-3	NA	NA	TGTGCCAGCTCACCAACGTTAACAGGGCGCACAGATACGCAGTATTTT	CASSPTLTGRTDTQYF
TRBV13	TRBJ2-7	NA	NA	TGTGCCAGCAGCCCTAAGACGACAACCTACGAGCAGTACTTC	CASSPKTTTYEQYF
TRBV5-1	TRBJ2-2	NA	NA	TGCGCCAGCAGCCCCAGGTTGTCGGCTCCGAACACCGGGGAGCTGTTTTTT	CASSPRLSAPNTGELFF
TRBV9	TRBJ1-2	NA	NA	TGTGCCAGCAGCCCGGACAGAGTAGGCTACACCTTC	CASSPDRVGYTF
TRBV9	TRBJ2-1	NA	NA	TGTGCCAGCAGCGGCTACTTCGGCAATGAGCAGTTCTTC	CASSGYFGNEQFF
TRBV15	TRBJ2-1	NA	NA	TGTGCCACCAGTGCAGAGGGGGGAGGCAATGAGCAGTTCTTC	CATSAEGGGNEQFF
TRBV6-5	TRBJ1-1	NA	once	TGTGCCAGCAGTTACGCCCGGGTATTGAACACTGAAGCTTTCTTT	CASSYARVLNTEAFF
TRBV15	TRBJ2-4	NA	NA	TGTGCCACCAGCAGAGATCTGGGAATAGCCAAAAACATTCAGTACTTC	CATSRDLGIAKNIQYF
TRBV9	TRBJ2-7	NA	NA	TGTGCCAGCAGCGTAGCTACCGGGCCGGAAGGCTACGAGCAGTACTTC	CASSVATGPEGYEQYF
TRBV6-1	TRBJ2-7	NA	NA	TGTGCCAGCAGCAAACAGGGGACTGGCGACGAGCAGTACTTC	CASSKQGTGDEQYF
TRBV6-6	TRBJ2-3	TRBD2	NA	TGTGCCAGCAGTTACTATGTGGGAGGGAGCACAGATACGCAGTATTTT	CASSYYVGGSTDTQYF
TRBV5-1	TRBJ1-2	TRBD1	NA	TGCGCCAGCAGGGGAGGGACAGGGTATGGCTACACCTTC	CASRGGTGYGYTF
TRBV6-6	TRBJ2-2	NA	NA	TGTGCCAGCGGGACAATGAACACCGGGGAGCTGTTTTTT	CASGTMNTGELFF
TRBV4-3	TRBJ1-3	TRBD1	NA	TGCGCCAGCAGCCAAAATCCCGGGACAGGCTCTGGAAACACCATATATTTT	CASSQNPGTGSGNTIYF
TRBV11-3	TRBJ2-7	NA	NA	TGTGCCAGCAGCTTAGACCCCCTCTACAGCGGATCCTACGAGCAGTACTTC	CASSLDPLYSGSYEQYF
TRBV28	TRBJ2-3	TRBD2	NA	TGTGCCAGCAGTCCCCCCATATCGACTAGCTGGGGATCTGTCTCCACAGATACGCAGTATTTT	CASSPPISTSWGSVSTDTQYF
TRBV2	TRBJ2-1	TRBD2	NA	TGTGCCAGCAGTGAAGCGAGGAGCGGGAGGTGGAATGAGCAGTTCTTC	CASSEARSGRWNEQFF
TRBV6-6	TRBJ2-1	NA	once	TGTGCCAGCAGTTACTTGTACAATGAGCAGTTCTTC	CASSYLYNEQFF
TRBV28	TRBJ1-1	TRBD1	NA	TGTGCCAGCAGGTACAGGGGGTACGGTACTGAAGCTTTCTTT	CASRYRGYGTEAFF
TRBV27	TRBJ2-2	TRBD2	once	TGTGCCAGCAGTTTTATACTAGCGACCGGGGAGCTGTTTTTT	CASSFILATGELFF
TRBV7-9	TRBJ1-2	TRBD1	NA	TGTGCCAGCAGCTTAGTCGGGACAGGGGTGCAAGGCTACACCTTC	CASSLVGTGVQGYTF
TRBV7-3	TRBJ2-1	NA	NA	TGTGCCAGCAGCTTAATAAGTTCCTCCTACAATGAGCAGTTCTTC	CASSLISSSYNEQFF
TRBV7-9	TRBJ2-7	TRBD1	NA	TGTGCCAGCAGCTCCTTACTACAGGGGGCGTGGGAGCAGTACTTC	CASSSLLQGAWEQYF
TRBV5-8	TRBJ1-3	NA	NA	TGTGCCAGCAGCCCCACCCCGCAGCAATCTGGAAACACCATATATTTT	CASSPTPQQSGNTIYF
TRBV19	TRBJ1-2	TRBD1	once	TGTGCCAGTAGTATACTCTTCTCCCGGGACAGGGCCGAAAAGGGCTACACCTTC	CASSILFSRDRAEKGYTF
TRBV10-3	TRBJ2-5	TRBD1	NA	TGTGCCAGTTCCTTAGGACAGGGAAGGGGAGAGACCCAGTACTTC	CASSLGQGRGETQYF
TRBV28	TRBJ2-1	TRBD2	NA	TGTGCCAGCAGTCCTTTGGGCATAACCGGGACTAGCGGGCACCTCAATGAGCAGTTCTTC	CASSPLGITGTSGHLNEQFF
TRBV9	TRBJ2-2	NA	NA	TGTGCCAGCTGCGACCCCGCGCAGAACACCGGGGAGCTGTTTTTT	CASCDPAQNTGELFF
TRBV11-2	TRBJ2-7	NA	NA	TGTGCCAGCAGCTTAGCAGGCGGGACCTACTCCTACGAGCAGTACTTC	CASSLAGGTYSYEQYF
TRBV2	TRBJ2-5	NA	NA	TGTGCCAGCAGTGAAAGTGCTAGCGATGAGACCCAGTACTTC	CASSESASDETQYF
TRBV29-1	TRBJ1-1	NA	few	TGCAGCGTTGAGGGGGACACAGCGGGGAGCACTGAAGCTTTCTTT	CSVEGDTAGSTEAFF
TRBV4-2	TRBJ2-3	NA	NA	TGTGCCAGCAGCCTCGACCCGGGACCACGGAAAGATACGCAGTATTTT	CASSLDPGPRKDTQYF
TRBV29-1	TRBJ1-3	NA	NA	TGCAGCGTTGAAGCGGACAACTCTGGAAACACCATATATTTT	CSVEADNSGNTIYF
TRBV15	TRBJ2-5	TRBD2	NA	TGTGCCACCAGCAGAGTAGCTAGCGGCCAAGAGACCCAGTACTTC	CATSRVASGQETQYF
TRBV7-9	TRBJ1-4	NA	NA	TGTGCCAGCAGCCCCCGGAGGGGGGCACATAATGAAAAACTGTTTTTT	CASSPRRGAHNEKLFF
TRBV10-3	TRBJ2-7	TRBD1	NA	TGTGCCATCAGTGACAGGGGGAGCTCCTACGAGCAGTACTTC	CAISDRGSSYEQYF
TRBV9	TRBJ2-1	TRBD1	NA	TGTGCCAGCAGCGTCAGACAGGGCGGGTCCTACAATGAGCAGTTCTTC	CASSVRQGGSYNEQFF
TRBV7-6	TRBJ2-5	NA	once	TGTGCCAGCAGCTTAGTAAAGGTGCCCCAAGAGACCCAGTACTTC	CASSLVKVPQETQYF
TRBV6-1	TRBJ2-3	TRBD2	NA	TGTGCCAGCAGGCGGACTAGCGGGAGTTCAGATACGCAGTATTTT	CASRRTSGSSDTQYF
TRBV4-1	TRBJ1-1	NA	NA	TGCGCCAGCAGCCAAGGTCAGAGTAAGAACACTGAAGCTTTCTTT	CASSQGQSKNTEAFF
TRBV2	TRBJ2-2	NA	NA	TGTGCCAGCCGATTCACCTCTGGGGTAGCGGTAGCCGGGGAGCTGTTTTTT	CASRFTSGVAVAGELFF
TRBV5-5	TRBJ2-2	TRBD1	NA	TGTGCCAGCAGCTGGACAGGGGGAAACGGGGAGCTGTTTTTT	CASSWTGGNGELFF
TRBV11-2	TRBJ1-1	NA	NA	TGTGCCAGCAGCGCCGGGCTCTTGAACACTGAAGCTTTCTTT	CASSAGLLNTEAFF
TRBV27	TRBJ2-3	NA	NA	TGTGCCAGCAGCTGGTTCGGGCCCCGGGATACGCAGTATTTT	CASSWFGPRDTQYF